Below, 14 T cell receptor beta chains from the same sample are listed, as sequenced in a study of T-cell reconstitution after alpha-beta-depleted transplantation in children. Preparing the TCRbeta library involved the use of unique molecular identifiers. TCRdb processed the PCR reads anew with MiXCR; each CDR3 protein has one entry. In the table there are 200,000 to 250,000 distinct CDR3 sequences, approximately 6.9% of which are singletons. This sample comprised PBMCs, obtained before TCRalphabeta/CD19-depleted stem cell transplant. These receptor sequences come from a boy between 2 and 10 years old with acute lymphoblastic leukemia, due to receive a stem cell transplant.

Many counts were recorded for this clonotype. This chain joins TRBV20-1 and TRBJ2-3; D ambiguous. The length of the CDR3 is 12 residues. CDR1 and CDR2 (germline): DFQATT, SNEGSKA (reference sequence). V lost 2 bases and J lost 6, with 9 bases in between. CDR3 loop: CSARWMTDTQYF. CDR3 in DNA: TGCAGTGCTAGATGGATGACGGATACGCAGTATTTT.

This clonotype was seen a few times. The chain has TRBV6-2 or TRBV6-3 and TRBJ2-3, with D perhaps being TRBD1 or TRBD2 (6 bases each). Germline V gives CDR1 MNHEY, CDR2 SVGEGT. V was cut by 2 bases and J by 6 bases, with 15 bases left in between. This CDR3 has 15 residues. CDR3 nucleotide sequence: TGTGCCAGCAGTTACCCGACGGGGGCGCGTGATACGCAGTATTTT. Amino acid sequence: CASSYPTGARDTQYF.

This clonotype was observed at least ten times. This chain joins TRBV6-2 or TRBV6-3 and TRBJ2-7; 7 nucleotides match TRBD1. V lost 2 bases and J lost 2; bases outside the gene matches: 3. CDR1 MNHEY and CDR2 SVGEGT come from the germline V gene. The CDR3 covers 14 residues. The CDR3 DNA sequence: TGTGCCAGCAGTTACCCCGGGACAGCCTACGAGCAGTACTTC. It translates to CASSYPGTAYEQYF.

This clonotype has only a few counts. The V gene is TRBV11-3, the J gene TRBJ2-1, with 10 bases that match TRBD2. Trimming cost V 1 base and J 2 bases; bases outside gene matches: 5. The CDR3 runs 17 residues. CDR1 is SGHNT, CDR2 YENEEA, per germline. The CDR3 here is CASSLANLAGAYNEQFF. The CDR3 nucleotides are TGTGCCAGCAGCTTAGCCAATCTAGCGGGAGCCTACAATGAGCAGTTCTTC.

This clonotype was seen repeatedly, ten times or more. This CDR3 is CSVAQAGYEQYF. CDR3 DNA: TGCAGCGTTGCCCAGGCGGGCTACGAGCAGTACTTC. The chain combines TRBV29-1 with TRBJ2-7, with D perhaps matching TRBD2 (5 bases). The V end lost 4 bases, the J end lost 3 bases, and 10 bases lay between the germline ends. This CDR3 contains 12 residues. From germline, CDR1 is SQVTM and CDR2 ANQGSEA.

This clonotype was seen at least ten times. This rearrangement joins TRBV20-1 to TRBJ1-2, with unresolved D. Trimming took off 5 bases at V and 8 bases at J, with 21 bases between the two ends. The CDR3 is 14 residues long. CDR1 is DFQATT and CDR2 is SNEGSKA in the germline V gene (reference sequence). CDR3 DNA: TGCAGTGCTGGAGGGCTGTTAACCGGAGGAGGCTACACCTTC. As protein: CSAGGLLTGGGYTF.

A few counts support this clonotype. The chain is built from TRBV4-2 and TRBJ2-7, with TRBD1 identical over 7 bases. The length of the CDR3 is 17 residues. Per germline, CDR1 LGHNA and CDR2 YNFKEQ. Trimming removed 1 base from V and 0 bases from J; junction bases left unmatched: 9. CDR3 loop: CASSQVWGQLNSYEQYF. The DNA of the CDR3 is TGTGCCAGCAGCCAAGTTTGGGGACAGTTGAACTCCTACGAGCAGTACTTC.

This clonotype was recorded a few times. The chain links TRBV18 to TRBJ2-5, with 8 bases fitting TRBD1. The CDR3 length is 13 residues. V lost 3 bases and J lost 4; bases outside the gene matches: 1. Germline V gene lookup returns CDR1 KGHSH and CDR2 LQKENI. For the CDR3, the DNA is TGTGCCAGCTCACCGGGACAGGTAGAGACCCAGTACTTC. Translating gives CASSPGQVETQYF.

This clonotype occurred a few times. The rearrangement joins TRBV4-2 to TRBJ2-1; TRBD2 matches at 14 bases. With V trimmed by 4 bases and J by 10 bases, 6 bases remained unmatched. The CDR3 has 15 amino acids. The germline CDR1 and CDR2 sequences are LGHNA and YNFKEQ. CDR3 loop: CASSPGLAGGEEQFF. CDR3 bases: TGTGCCAGCAGCCCTGGACTAGCGGGAGGAGAAGAGCAGTTCTTC.

This clonotype was observed a single time. A much larger clone lies a single base off, so this may be a read error. The chain combines TRBV5-1 with TRBJ2-5; D possibly matches TRBD1 or TRBD2 (5 bases each). The CDR3 consists of 12 residues. Germline lookup yields CDR1 SGHRS and CDR2 YFSETQ. CDR3 sequence reads: CASTGSPGTEYF. DNA of the CDR3: TGCGCCAGCACAGGCAGCCCGGGGACCGAGTACTTC.

This clonotype was counted between two and nine times. The DNA for the CDR3 is TGTGCCAGCATCCAGACAGGGCGAGAGACCCAGTACTTC. Protein: CASIQTGRETQYF. The rearrangement links TRBV12-3 or TRBV12-4 to TRBJ2-5; 7 bases map to TRBD1. CDR3 length equals 13 residues. V dropped 7 bases and J dropped 4; count of bases not matched to a gene: 6.

This clonotype was seen repeatedly, ten times or more. The chain recombines TRBV4-3 with TRBJ2-1; 8 positions agree with TRBD2. V was clipped by 0 bases and J by 3 bases; unmatched bases: 1. This CDR3 has 15 amino acids. Germline-derived CDR1 and CDR2 are LGHNA and YSLEER. CDR3 in DNA: TGCGCCAGCAGCCAAGAACTAGCGGTCTACAATGAGCAGTTCTTC. Translated, it gives CASSQELAVYNEQFF.

The rearrangement links TRBV7-2 to TRBJ2-7, with a possible D match to TRBD1 (6 bases). V was shortened by 6 bases and J by 3 bases, with 15 bases between the two germline ends. The CDR3 is made up of 14 amino acids. In germline, CDR1 is SGHTA, CDR2 FQGNSA. The CDR3 DNA reads as TGTGCCAGCAGTTCTACAGGGTTTAACTACGAGCAGTACTTC. Protein: CASSSTGFNYEQYF.

At least ten counts were recorded for this clonotype. The chain links TRBV12-5 to TRBJ2-1; unclear D gene. Germline CDR1 reads LGHNT; CDR2 reads FRNRAP. This CDR3 is 11 amino acids long. The V end was cut by 2 bases, the J end by 8 bases, with 4 bases between. CDR3 region: CASGLLHEQFF. Here the CDR3 DNA reads TGTGCTAGTGGTTTGTTGCATGAGCAGTTCTTC. Based on the CDR3 plus reference TRBV12-5 and TRBJ2-1, the full variable domain is DARVTQTPRHKVTEMGQEVTMRCQPILGHNTVFWYRQTMMQGLELLAYFRNRAPLDDSGMPKDRFSAEMPDATLATLKIQPSEPRDSAVYFCASGLLHEQFFGPGTRLTVL.